The clone carrying this T cell receptor (beta chain) was counted only a few times. This sample stems from a study of Ad26.COV2.S vaccination and SARS-CoV-2 variants. For the study at large: Doses of Ad26.COV2.S were injected into muscle once or twice, 56 days apart.

The treatment here: some 20 received Ad26.COV2.S at low or high dose, single or two shots; 5 received placebo; per-sample allocation not given. Sampling was performed 63 days after the first vaccine or placebo injection. Participants' vaccine, an Ad26 vector, delivered Wuhan-strain SARS-CoV-2 spike. Trimming removed 6 bases from V and 7 bases from J, with 10 bases in between. This CDR3 spans 12 amino acids. The germline CDR1 and CDR2 sequences are MNHEY and SVGAGI. Using immunoSEQ multiplex PCR, the repertoire was profiled, and TCRdb retains in-frame clones only, with some absent. Found here are about 440,000 clones, 90% of them singletons; the top ten hold approximately 4.3%.

V gene TRBV6-5 combines with J gene TRBJ1-5; D is possibly TRBD1 (5 bases). The sample here was peripheral blood, taken in a trial of Ad26.COV2.S vaccine versus placebo. This TCR came from a person between 18 and 60 years old who received the Ad26.COV2.S COVID-19 vaccine or a placebo. The CDR3 nucleotides are TGTGCCAGCAGGGATAGGGGACAGCCCCAGCATTTT. Its protein product is CASRDRGQPQHF.